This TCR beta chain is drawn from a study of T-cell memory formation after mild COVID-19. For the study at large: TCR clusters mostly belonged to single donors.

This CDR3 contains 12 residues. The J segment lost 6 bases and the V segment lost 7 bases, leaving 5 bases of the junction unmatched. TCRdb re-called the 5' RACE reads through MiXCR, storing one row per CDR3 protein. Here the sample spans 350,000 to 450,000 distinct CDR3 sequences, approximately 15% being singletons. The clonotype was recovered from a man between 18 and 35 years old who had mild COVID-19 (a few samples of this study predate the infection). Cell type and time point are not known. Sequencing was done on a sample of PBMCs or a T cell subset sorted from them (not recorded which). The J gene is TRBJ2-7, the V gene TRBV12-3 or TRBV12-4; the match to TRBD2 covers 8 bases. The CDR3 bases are TGTGCCAGCAACGGGGGGGCGGGCGAGCAGTACTTC. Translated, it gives CASNGGAGEQYF.